This is a list of T cell receptor beta chains from one sample in a study of blood T cell repertoires in COVID-19. Sequencing was performed with immunoSEQ multiplex PCR; in TCRdb, only in-frame clones are kept and a portion is missing. The data hold some 150,000 clones, with about 90% observed a single time. The sample comprised peripheral blood. Receptors were obtained from a woman in her sixties with acute or convalescent COVID-19. The CDR3 runs from the conserved cysteine through the conserved F or W. The D gene is left open where the match is weak. The size field is filled for only some rows; it gives once, few, many or a size class.

>15|TRBD1|TRBJ2-1|.|TRBV6-5
CASSGTGDWDYEQFF
TGTGCCAGTTCCGGGACAGGGGATTGGGACTATGAGCAGTTCTTC
>14|TRBD1|TRBJ1-4|.|TRBV7-9
CASSHGQGNEKLFF
TGTGCCAGCAGCCATGGACAGGGGAATGAAAAACTGTTTTTT
>15|.|TRBJ2-3|.|TRBV7-9
CASSEAARATDTQYF
TGTGCCAGCAGCGAGGCGGCGCGGGCCACAGATACGCAGTATTTT
>17|TRBD1|TRBJ1-2|.|TRBV3-1/TRBV3-2
CASGGRGTGVAVYGYTF
TGTGCTTCGGGGGGAAGGGGGACAGGGGTTGCCGTCTATGGCTACACCTTC
>15|TRBD1|TRBJ2-7|.|TRBV4-2
CASRLTGVDPYEQYF
TGTGCCAGCAGGCTAACAGGGGTCGACCCCTACGAGCAGTACTTC
>12|.|TRBJ2-3|.|TRBV7-2
CASSPSGDTQYF
TGTGCCAGCAGCCCCTCCGGAGATACGCAGTATTTT
>16|.|TRBJ2-3|.|TRBV7-8
CASSLSGGADIDTQYF
TGTGCCAGCAGCTTATCAGGAGGGGCGGATATAGATACGCAGTATTTT
>15|.|TRBJ1-5|.|TRBV9
CASSKTGNSNQPQHF
TGTGCCAGCAGCAAAACAGGGAATAGCAATCAGCCCCAGCATTTT
>14|.|TRBJ1-2|.|TRBV25-1
CASSDRGSNYGYTF
TGTGCCAGCAGTGACAGGGGATCAAACTATGGCTACACCTTC
>17|.|TRBJ2-5|.|TRBV21-1
CASSISGGRTYTETQYF
TGTGCCAGCAGTATTTCCGGGGGGCGAACTTACACAGAGACCCAGTACTTC
>15|TRBD2|TRBJ2-7|.|TRBV6-6
CASSYGAGEPYEQYF
TGTGCCAGCAGTTACGGGGCGGGGGAACCCTACGAGCAGTACTTC
>13|.|TRBJ1-2|few|TRBV30
CAWSVSRVYGYTF
TGTGCCTGGAGTGTTAGCAGGGTCTATGGCTACACCTTC
>15|.|TRBJ1-5|.|TRBV19
CASSFKGILKEPQHF
TGTGCCAGTAGTTTTAAGGGGATTTTGAAAGAGCCCCAGCATTTT
>14|TRBD1|TRBJ1-1|.|TRBV11-1
CASSLTGQGAEAFF
TGTGCCAGCAGCTTAACGGGACAGGGGGCTGAAGCTTTCTTT
>15|TRBD1|TRBJ1-1|once|TRBV19
CASSLGTATNTEAFF
TGTGCCAGTAGTCTCGGGACAGCCACAAACACTGAAGCTTTCTTT
>16|TRBD1|TRBJ2-7|.|TRBV3-1/TRBV3-2
CASSQKDRARSYEQYF
TGTGCCAGCAGCCAAAAGGACAGGGCCCGCTCCTACGAGCAGTACTTC
>16|TRBD1|TRBJ2-2|once|TRBV18
CASSPRDRGRTGELFF
TGTGCCAGCTCACCGCGGGACAGGGGGCGAACCGGGGAGCTGTTTTTT
>14|.|TRBJ1-2|.|TRBV6-5
CASSPFRADYGYTF
TGTGCCAGCAGTCCTTTCAGGGCAGACTATGGCTACACCTTC
>15|TRBD1|TRBJ1-2|.|TRBV30
CARTSGQGVTYGYTF
TGTGCCAGAACCTCGGGACAGGGGGTGACTTATGGCTACACCTTC
>14|.|TRBJ2-5|.|TRBV7-9
CASSPRGGGETQYF
TGTGCCAGCAGCCCCCGCGGGGGCGGTGAGACCCAGTACTTC
>15|TRBD1|TRBJ1-5|.|TRBV6-5
CASSPEGQGMRNQHF
TGTGCCAGCAGTCCCGAGGGACAGGGGATGAGGAACCAGCATTTT
>14|TRBD1|TRBJ2-7|.|TRBV28
CASQNQQGTHEQYF
TGTGCCAGCCAGAACCAACAGGGGACCCACGAGCAGTACTTC
>16|.|TRBJ1-6|.|TRBV5-1
CASSLGGLPDNSPLHF
TGCGCCAGCAGCTTGGGAGGATTACCGGATAATTCACCCCTCCACTTT
>17|TRBD2|TRBJ2-3|.|TRBV4-3
CASSQESAGAFTDTQYF
TGCGCCAGCAGCCAAGAGTCAGCGGGGGCTTTCACAGATACGCAGTATTTT
>17|TRBD1|TRBJ1-6|.|TRBV7-2
CASSLDPGGSYNSPLHF
TGTGCCAGCAGCTTAGATCCAGGGGGCTCCTATAATTCACCCCTCCACTTT
>11|.|TRBJ2-5|.|TRBV28
CASTNVETQYF
TGTGCCAGCACCAATGTGGAGACCCAGTACTTC
>13|TRBD1|TRBJ1-1|.|TRBV2
CASSDRANTEAFF
TGTGCCAGCTCGGACAGGGCGAACACTGAAGCTTTCTTT
>14|TRBD1|TRBJ2-2|.|TRBV27
CASSRDRNTGELFF
TGTGCCAGCAGCCGGGACAGGAACACCGGGGAGCTGTTTTTT
>16|.|TRBJ1-6|.|TRBV7-9
CASSPGVSRDNSPLHF
TGTGCCAGCAGCCCGGGGGTCTCACGGGATAATTCACCCCTCCACTTT
>14|.|TRBJ2-3|.|TRBV6-1
CASSEGSGTDTQYF
TGTGCCAGCAGTGAAGGTTCGGGCACAGATACGCAGTATTTT
>14|.|TRBJ2-2|.|TRBV3-1/TRBV3-2
CASSRGQVTGELFF
TGTGCCAGCAGCCGGGGACAAGTCACCGGGGAGCTGTTTTTT
>19|TRBD2|TRBJ2-4|.|TRBV28
CASSLYLAGVSLAKNIQYF
TGTGCCAGCAGTTTATATCTAGCGGGGGTATCTCTAGCCAAAAACATTCAGTACTTC
>12|.|TRBJ1-1|.|TRBV4-2
CASSARRQEAFF
TGTGCCAGCAGCGCCCGGAGACAGGAAGCTTTCTTT
>14|.|TRBJ1-1|.|TRBV2
CASSDGGGATEAFF
TGTGCCAGCAGTGACGGGGGAGGGGCCACTGAAGCTTTCTTT
>14|.|TRBJ2-7|.|TRBV5-1
CASSLDSTSYEQYF
TGCGCCAGCAGCTTGGACAGTACTTCCTACGAGCAGTACTTC
>17|.|TRBJ2-1|.|TRBV2
CASSDDPLEGTNNEQFF
TGTGCCAGCAGTGATGACCCGTTGGAGGGGACCAACAATGAGCAGTTCTTC
>14|.|TRBJ1-1|.|TRBV21-1
CASTWTGQNTEAFF
TGTGCCAGCACCTGGACAGGGCAGAACACTGAAGCTTTCTTT
>18|TRBD1|TRBJ2-2|.|TRBV9
CASSVPRWDRDFTGELFF
TGTGCCAGCAGCGTACCGCGTTGGGACAGGGATTTCACCGGGGAGCTGTTTTTT
>15|.|TRBJ1-5|.|TRBV5-1
CASSLEGQSNQPQHF
TGCGCCAGCAGCTTGGAGGGACAAAGCAATCAGCCCCAGCATTTT
>15|.|TRBJ1-5|.|TRBV19
CASSIARNSNQPQHF
TGTGCCAGTAGTATAGCCAGAAATAGCAATCAGCCCCAGCATTTT
>17|.|TRBJ2-2|once|TRBV7-2
CASSLRPFGGWPGELFF
TGTGCCAGCAGCCTTAGACCTTTCGGAGGGTGGCCCGGGGAGCTGTTTTTT
>17|.|TRBJ1-1|.|TRBV9
CASSLAPRTGVNTEAFF
TGTGCCAGCAGCTTAGCCCCTCGTACAGGAGTGAACACTGAAGCTTTCTTT
>16|TRBD2|TRBJ2-7|once|TRBV20-1
CSASRDSASGAYEQYF
TGCAGTGCTAGTAGGGACTCGGCTAGCGGGGCCTACGAGCAGTACTTC
>15|.|TRBJ1-2|.|TRBV5-1
CASRLLPQATYGYTF
TGCGCCAGCAGGTTACTACCGCAAGCGACCTATGGCTACACCTTC
>16|TRBD1|TRBJ2-5|.|TRBV6-1
CASSGLWDRDVETQYF
TGTGCCAGCAGTGGACTCTGGGACAGGGATGTCGAGACCCAGTACTTC
>16|TRBD1|TRBJ1-2|.|TRBV27
CASSSPGQPSEGGYTF
TGTGCCAGCAGTTCTCCGGGACAGCCCAGTGAGGGGGGCTACACCTTC
>14|TRBD1|TRBJ1-6|.|TRBV5-5
CASSLQQGNSPLHF
TGTGCCAGCAGCTTGCAACAGGGGAACTCACCCCTCCACTTT
>14|TRBD1|TRBJ1-2|once|TRBV29-1
CSVAETGGEYGYTF
TGCAGCGTTGCAGAGACAGGGGGAGAGTATGGCTACACCTTC
>14|.|TRBJ1-2|.|TRBV5-1
CASSLLQDNYGYTF
TGCGCCAGCAGCCTATTACAGGATAACTATGGCTACACCTTC
>13|.|TRBJ1-1|.|TRBV30
CAWSVSRVTEAFF
TGTGCCTGGAGTGTATCCCGGGTCACTGAAGCTTTCTTT
>20|TRBD2|TRBJ2-2|once|TRBV4-2
CASSQEEGLAGGQNTGELFF
TGTGCCAGCAGCCAAGAGGAGGGGCTAGCGGGGGGGCAGAACACCGGGGAGCTGTTTTTT
>14|.|TRBJ1-1|.|TRBV14
CASSHQGFGTEAFF
TGTGCCAGCAGCCACCAGGGTTTTGGCACTGAAGCTTTCTTT
>14|.|TRBJ1-2|.|TRBV30
CAWSVLSGYYGYTF
TGTGCCTGGAGTGTACTTAGCGGTTACTATGGCTACACCTTC
>15|TRBD1|TRBJ1-6|.|TRBV18
CASSPPGQGESPLHF
TGTGCCAGCTCACCGCCGGGACAGGGCGAGTCACCCCTCCACTTT